These 9 T cell receptor beta chains originate from one sample sequenced in a study of cytomegalovirus exposure and HLA in healthy donors. TCRdb's table, derived via immunoSEQ multiplex PCR, lists solely in-frame clones and lacks some. Of 150,000 to 250,000 clones listed, 70% to 85% were seen once; the top ten hold around an eighth. Sequencing was performed on PBMCs. The receptor set was obtained from a woman in her twenties or thirties in good health and CMV-seropositive.

The V gene is TRBV2, the J gene TRBJ1-1; possible D gene TRBD1, 6 bases. Trimming removed 9 bases from V and 5 bases from J, with 19 bases in between. Per germline, CDR1 SNHLY and CDR2 FYNNEI. This CDR3 region has 14 residues. The CDR3 reads CASIPGVWVTEAFF. CDR3 in DNA: TGTGCCAGTATTCCAGGGGTATGGGTTACTGAAGCTTTCTTT. The variable domain in full, with the rest retrieved from reference TRBV2 and TRBJ1-1, is EPEVTQTPSHQVTQMGQEVILRCVPISNHLYFYWYRQILGQKVEFLVSFYNNEISEKSEIFDDQFSVERPDGSNFTLKIRSTKLEDSAMYFCASIPGVWVTEAFFGQGTRLTVV.

The J gene is TRBJ2-1, the V gene TRBV7-2; 8 nucleotides line up with TRBD2. The CDR3 is made up of 14 amino acids. J was trimmed by 10 bases and V by 5 bases; bases with no gene match: 10. Germline V gene lookup returns CDR1 SGHTA and CDR2 FQGNSA. CDR3 in amino acids: CASSQSSGSGEQFF. The CDR3 bases are TGTGCCAGCAGCCAATCTAGCGGGTCGGGGGAGCAGTTCTTC.

J is TRBJ2-2 and V is TRBV7-2; 8 bases map to TRBD1. Germline-derived CDR1 and CDR2 are SGHTA and FQGNSA. This CDR3 has 15 amino acids. J was trimmed by 3 bases and V by 5 bases; bases with no gene match: 5. CDR3 sequence: CASSRGQGHTGELFF. The CDR3 DNA reads as TGTGCCAGCAGCCGCGGACAGGGCCACACCGGGGAGCTGTTTTTT.

The V call is TRBV7-3, the J call TRBJ1-1; 8 nucleotides line up with TRBD1. Germline lookup yields CDR1 SGHTA and CDR2 FQGTGA. This CDR3 has 14 residues. J gave up 10 bases and V 5 bases, and 12 bases lay outside the gene matches. CDR3 residues: CASSPGQGGEGAFF. Written as DNA, the CDR3 is TGTGCCAGCAGCCCCGGACAGGGTGGGGAAGGAGCTTTCTTT.

CDR3: CASSFSGGAYEQYF. As DNA, the CDR3 is TGTGCCAGCAGCTTTAGCGGGGGGGCCTACGAGCAGTACTTC. V usage is TRBV7-2 and J usage is TRBJ2-7; 11 bases line up with TRBD2. The germline V gene encodes CDR1 SGHTA and CDR2 FQGNSA. V was pared by 3 bases and J by 2 bases, with 0 bases of the junction left unmatched. The CDR3 is 14 residues long.

The chain employs TRBV5-4 and TRBJ1-2, with D unclear. V lost 0 bases, J lost 10 bases, and 19 bases lay in between. The CDR3 contains 15 residues. The germline V gene has CDR1 SGHNT and CDR2 YYREEE (reference sequence). The CDR3 reads CASSLGSGEPWDYTF. Written as DNA, the CDR3 is TGTGCCAGCAGCTTGGGCTCCGGGGAACCTTGGGACTACACCTTC. Using reference TRBV5-4 and TRBJ1-2 for the parts outside the CDR3, the full variable domain is ETGVTQSPTHLIKTRGQQVTLRCSSQSGHNTVSWYQQALGQGPQFIFQYYREEENGRGNFPPRFSGLQFPNYSSELNVNALELDDSALYLCASSLGSGEPWDYTFGSGTRLTVV.

V gene TRBV6-5 combines with J gene TRBJ2-1; weak D call: TRBD2 (6 bases). Trimming left V 8 bases short and J 3 bases short, with 14 bases between. The germline V gene encodes CDR1 MNHEY and CDR2 SVGAGI. The CDR3 runs 14 residues. CDR3 sequence (DNA): TGTGCCAGCGGGGTATCGGGAGTCTACAATGAGCAGTTCTTC. Translated, it gives CASGVSGVYNEQFF.

The chain carries TRBV5-4 and TRBJ2-7; 13 positions agree with TRBD2. Germline loops: CDR1 SGHNT, CDR2 YYREEE (reference sequence). The CDR3 has 19 amino acids. With V trimmed by 1 base and J by 0 bases, 10 bases remained unmatched. CDR3 sequence (DNA): TGTGCCAGCAGCTTGTCACTTCGGACTAGCGGGAGTCGCTCCTACGAGCAGTACTTC. This gives the protein CASSLSLRTSGSRSYEQYF.

The V gene is TRBV2, the J gene TRBJ1-5, with D maybe TRBD1 (5 bases). Trimming removed 3 bases at V and 7 bases at J, with 10 bases between. Germline V CDR1 and CDR2: SNHLY, FYNNEI. The CDR3 is 13 residues long. The CDR3 nucleotides are TGTGCCAGCAGTGATCCGGGGGTACAGCCCCAGCATTTT. It specifies CASSDPGVQPQHF.